This T cell receptor (beta chain) was obtained from a study of beta chain features in type 1 diabetes (dated by TCRdb to the late 2010s). About the full investigation: Mean age, gender distribution, total cell number and subset yield were not different between patients and healthy donors. A total of about 100 million sorted cells were examined across all samples, and RNA yield correlated strongly with the number of cells per subset. The study compared the TCRB repertoires of sorted circulating CD4+ T cell subsets in recently diagnosed type 1 diabetes patients with those in matched healthy donors. Whereas all 30 or so donors provided naive and central memory subsets, regulatory and stem cell-like memory subsets were isolated from just 8 patients and roughly 8 healthy donors.

Each donor gave one peripheral blood draw, averaging approximately 0.12 L, which was collected into heparinised tubes. Naive, central memory, regulatory and stem cell-like memory CD4+ T cells were sorted on a BD FACSAria II using a panel including CD45RO, CCR7, CD25, CD127, CD95 and CD27. All sorted populations exceeded 95% purity. PBMCs were separated immediately by Lymphoprep density gradient centrifugation and were stained directly, without being cultured. Samples were stained and sorted in pairs, with one healthy donor and one patient per experiment, so that batch effects were minimized. Spanning cysteine to phenylalanine, the CDR3 consists of 19 amino acids. CDR3 DNA is the only sequence kept; it has 57 bases, read in frame from the first base. Reading the germline V gene gives CDR1 SGHAT and CDR2 FQNNGV. V lost 5 bases and J lost 0 bases, and the count of bases not matched to a germline gene is 15.

Overall results and qualifications from the work: Because cDNA was sequenced instead of genomic DNA, highly expressing activated cells could be over-represented, though the groups showed no difference in activation or CD3 levels. Shorter templates might be favored by PCR, yet because patient and control samples were amplified and corrected together, any such skew would affect both groups equally. In all four CD4+ subsets, TCRB CDR3 length was moderately but significantly shorter in type 1 diabetes patients. Fewer insertions and more nucleotide deletions at VDJ recombination sites were observed in patients with type 1 diabetes, implying thymic rearrangement abnormalities. Only small numbers of individuals were included in the HLA sub-analyses, which left unresolved whether HLA type had any influence on TCRB rearrangement. Naive, central memory and regulatory TCRB repertoires appeared more similar among patients than among healthy donors.

The entire amount of isolated RNA was reverse transcribed using the High Capacity cDNA Reverse Transcription Kit, so the sequenced TCRB transcripts were expressed ones. Survey-depth immunoSEQ sequencing was performed on stem cell-like memory T cell samples, with an average of roughly 1 million total reads per sample. Sorted cells were lysed in RLT buffer, and RNA was extracted using DNase-treated RNeasy Micro or Mini kits according to cell number. To prevent cross-contamination, each cell subset was processed individually, whereas patient and healthy donor samples were processed jointly. Using the immunoSEQ multiplex PCR, TCRB sequences were amplified from cDNA into 87-bp fragments spanning the CDR3 region. Sequencing of the amplicons was done on the Illumina HiSeq platform. The original pipeline was this. PCR bias was computationally corrected using synthetic template baselines, reads within Hamming distance 2 were collapsed, and singletons that could not be merged were discarded. By aligning reads against IMGT, V, D and J genes, CDR3 length, and insertions or deletions at six rearrangement sites were assigned. Clonotype counts were normalized to sorted cell number within each subset before computing true diversity and Gini coefficients with the tcR R package. Repertoire sharing was quantified using the overlap coefficient calculated on TCRB nucleotide sequences. TCRdb holds this immuneACCESS table with in-frame rearrangements only. Some clones are missing; in checked studies, unresolved V genes explain under half, and the rest has no known cause. Clonal size and the V and J genes are those of that table, whereas D and trimming came from the DNA. The sample profile shows over 65,000 clones; 25% to 35% of them were found once. Of the sample, approximately 0.45% is held by the ten largest clones.

With respect to this clone: The target of this receptor is not known. Base-call qualities are not available, and no considerably larger clone is one nucleotide away.

The receptor's source is a woman aged 18-30 years in good health. Source material: stem cell memory CD4+ T cells from blood. Interpreted using the paper, the cell subset or site label stands for: stem cell-like memory CD4+ T cells. This sequence uses TRBV11-2 and TRBJ2-1, with TRBD2 identical over 8 junction bases. The CDR3: CASSTPSGPGSSSYNEQFF. The bases read TGTGCCAGCAGCACACCTAGCGGGCCGGGATCAAGCTCCTACAATGAGCAGTTCTTC. Joined to the reference TRBV11-2 and TRBJ2-1 proteins, this CDR3 gives the full variable domain: EAGVAQSPRYKIIEKRQSVAFWCNPISGHATLYWYQQILGQGPKLLIQFQNNGVVDDSQLPKDRFSAERLKGVDSTLKIQPAKLEDSAVYLCASSTPSGPGSSSYNEQFFGPGTRLTVL.